This TCR beta chain was documented in a study of blood T cell repertoires in COVID-19. The CDR3 length is 15 residues. V was shortened by 4 bases and J by 4 bases, with 13 bases between the two germline ends. CDR1 SEHNR and CDR2 FQNEAQ come from the germline V gene (reference sequence). This table comes from immunoSEQ multiplex PCR, and its TCRdb copy is limited to in-frame clones, with some not included. The sample lists around 180,000 clones; 86% were seen once. This clone has a single count. The sequencing sample was made of peripheral blood. The TCR comes from a woman aged 25 to 39 with active or convalescent COVID-19. The gene calls are TRBV7-9 and TRBJ2-2; D is ambiguous. The CDR3 loop is CASSSRRNLTGELFF. DNA for the CDR3: TGTGCCAGCAGCTCCCGCAGAAACCTCACCGGGGAGCTGTTTTTT. The whole variable domain, remainder taken from reference TRBV7-9 and TRBJ2-2, is DTGVSQNPRHKITKRGQNVTFRCDPISEHNRLYWYRQTLGQGPEFLTYFQNEAQLEKSRLLSDRFSAERPKGSFSTLEIQRTEQGDSAMYLCASSSRRNLTGELFFGEGSRLTVL.